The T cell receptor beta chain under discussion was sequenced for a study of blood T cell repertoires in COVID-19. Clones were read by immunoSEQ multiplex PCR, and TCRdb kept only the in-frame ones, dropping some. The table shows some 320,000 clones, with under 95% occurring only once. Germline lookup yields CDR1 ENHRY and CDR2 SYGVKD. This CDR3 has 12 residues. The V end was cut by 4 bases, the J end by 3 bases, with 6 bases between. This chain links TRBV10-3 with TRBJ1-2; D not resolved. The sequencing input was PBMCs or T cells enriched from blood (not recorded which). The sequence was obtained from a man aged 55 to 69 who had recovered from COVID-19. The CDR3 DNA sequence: TGTGCCATCAGTGCAGAATACTATGGCTACACCTTC. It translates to CAISAEYYGYTF.